Described below is a single TCR beta chain sequence and its context. Before the COVID-19 pandemic, during about 2011-2018, CD4+ T cells were taken from unexposed donors. CD4 enrichment then naive enrichment separated naive from memory CD4+ cells. V shed 6 bases and J 5 bases; nucleotides not matched to a gene: 6. There are 14 residues in the CDR3. Germline CDR1 reads MNHEY; CDR2 reads SVGEGT. Clones were read by immunoSEQ multiplex PCR, and TCRdb kept only the in-frame ones, dropping some. The table includes about 65,000 clones, 85% to 90% detected once. This entry belongs to a study of CD4 T cells in relation to SARS-CoV-2 and coronaviruses. For the study at large: The restricting HLA molecule for shared crossreactive spike epitopes was mapped.

This rearrangement joins TRBV6-2 or TRBV6-3 to TRBJ2-3, with TRBD1 identical over 9 bases. The receptor's source is a human donor in good health. Source material: memory CD4+ T cells from PBMCs. The CDR3 sequence: CASSRQGEVDTQYF. The CDR3 bases are TGTGCCAGCAGCCGACAGGGGGAGGTAGATACGCAGTATTTT.